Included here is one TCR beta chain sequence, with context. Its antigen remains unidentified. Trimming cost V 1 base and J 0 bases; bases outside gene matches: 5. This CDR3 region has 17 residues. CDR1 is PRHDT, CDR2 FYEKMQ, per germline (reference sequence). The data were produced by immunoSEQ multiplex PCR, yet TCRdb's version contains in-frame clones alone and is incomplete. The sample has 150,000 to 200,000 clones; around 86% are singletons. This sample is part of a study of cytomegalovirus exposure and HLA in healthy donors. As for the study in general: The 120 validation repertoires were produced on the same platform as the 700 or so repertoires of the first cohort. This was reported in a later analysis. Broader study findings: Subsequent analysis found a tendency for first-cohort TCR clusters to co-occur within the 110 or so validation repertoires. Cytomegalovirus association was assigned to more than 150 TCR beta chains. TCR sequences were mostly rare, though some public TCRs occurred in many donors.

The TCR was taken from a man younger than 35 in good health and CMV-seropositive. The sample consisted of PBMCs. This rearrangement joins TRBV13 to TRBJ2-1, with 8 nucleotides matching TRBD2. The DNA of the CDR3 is TGTGCCAGCAGCTTAGCCGGCGGGGGGAGCTCCTACAATGAGCAGTTCTTC. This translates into CASSLAGGGSSYNEQFF.